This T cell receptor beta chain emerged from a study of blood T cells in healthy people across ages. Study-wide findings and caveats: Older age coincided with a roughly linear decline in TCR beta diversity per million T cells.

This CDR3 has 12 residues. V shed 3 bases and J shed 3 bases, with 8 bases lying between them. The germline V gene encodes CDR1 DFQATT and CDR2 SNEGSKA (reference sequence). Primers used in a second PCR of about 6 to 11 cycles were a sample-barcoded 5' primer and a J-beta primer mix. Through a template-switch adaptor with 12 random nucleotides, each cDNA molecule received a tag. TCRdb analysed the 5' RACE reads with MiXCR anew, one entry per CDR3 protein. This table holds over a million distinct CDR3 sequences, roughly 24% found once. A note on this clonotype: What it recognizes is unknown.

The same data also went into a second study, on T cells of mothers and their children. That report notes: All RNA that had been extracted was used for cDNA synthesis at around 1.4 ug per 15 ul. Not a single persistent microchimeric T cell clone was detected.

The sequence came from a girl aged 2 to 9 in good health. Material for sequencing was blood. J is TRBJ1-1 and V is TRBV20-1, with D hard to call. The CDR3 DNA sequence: TGCAGTGCTAGTCAGCGGGACACTGAAGCTTTCTTT. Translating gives CSASQRDTEAFF.